The 26 T cell receptor beta chains in this list originate from one sample, sequenced in a study of blood T cell repertoires in COVID-19. Libraries were prepared by immunoSEQ multiplex PCR; TCRdb keeps only in-frame clonotypes and omits some of them. The table shows 45,000 to 60,000 clones, with about 89% occurring only once. Sequencing was carried out using peripheral blood. The receptors come from a man between 60 and 75 years old with acute or convalescent COVID-19.

V usage is TRBV5-1 and J usage is TRBJ2-3, with 8 bases that match TRBD1. In germline, CDR1 is SGHRS, CDR2 YFSETQ. V lost 7 bases, J lost 3 bases, and 10 bases stayed unmatched. CDR3 length equals 15 residues. This CDR3 reads CASCPTGGSTDTQYF. Here the CDR3 DNA reads TGCGCCAGCTGCCCAACAGGGGGGTCAACAGATACGCAGTATTTT. Full variable domain (rest looked up from reference TRBV5-1 and TRBJ2-3): KAGVTQTPRYLIKTRGQQVTLSCSPISGHRSVSWYQQTPGQGLQFLFEYFSETQRNKGNFPGRFSGRQFSNSRSEMNVSTLELGDSALYLCASCPTGGSTDTQYFGPGTRLTVL.

The rearrangement joins TRBV5-4 to TRBJ1-6, with 7 positions matching TRBD1. Germline V lookup: CDR1 SGHNT, CDR2 YYREEE (reference sequence). The CDR3 consists of 16 residues. With 4 bases clipped from V and 8 bases from J, the junction kept 12 bases outside the gene matches. This CDR3 reads CASSLASPGGYSPLHF. CDR3 DNA: TGTGCCAGCAGCCTAGCTTCTCCAGGGGGGTATTCACCCCTCCACTTT.

The chain couples TRBV9 to TRBJ2-3; weak D call: TRBD2 (7 bases). This CDR3 is built from 15 residues. Germline CDR1 SGDLS, CDR2 YYNGEE. Trimming shortened V by 3 bases and J by 1 base, and 12 bases separated the two germline ends. Here the CDR3 DNA reads TGTGCCAGCAGCGGCCGGGGGGCCGGCACAGATACGCAGTATTTT. The encoded protein is CASSGRGAGTDTQYF. Together with reference TRBV9 and TRBJ2-3, the CDR3 gives the full variable domain: DSGVTQTPKHLITATGQRVTLRCSPRSGDLSVYWYQQSLDQGLQFLIQYYNGEERAKGNILERFSAQQFPDLHSELNLSSLELGDSALYFCASSGRGAGTDTQYFGPGTRLTVL.

CDR3: CASSLQWGSPGKLFF. The CDR3 bases are TGTGCCAGCAGCTTACAGTGGGGTTCTCCGGGGAAACTGTTTTTT. J is TRBJ1-4 and V is TRBV7-2; unclear D gene. Trimming stripped 2 bases from V and 11 bases from J, with 18 bases between. In germline, CDR1 is SGHTA, CDR2 FQGNSA. The CDR3 is 15 amino acids.

A few counts support this clone. The chain has TRBV6-2 or TRBV6-3 and TRBJ1-1; TRBD1 matches at 7 bases. V gave up 0 bases and J gave up 4 bases; unmatched junction bases: 2. Germline loops: CDR1 MNHEY, CDR2 SVGEGT. The CDR3 extends over 14 amino acids. CDR3 sequence (DNA): TGTGCCAGCAGTTACTCGCCAGGGGGCACTGAAGCTTTCTTT. Translated, it gives CASSYSPGGTEAFF.

The chain employs TRBV30 and TRBJ1-4, with a tentative D call TRBD1 (6 bases). This CDR3 spans 12 amino acids. The V end was cut by 5 bases, the J end by 5 bases, with 9 bases between. Germline CDR1 is GTSNPN and CDR2 is SVGIG (reference sequence). DNA of the CDR3: TGTGCCTGGGACAGGAGAAATGAAAAACTGTTTTTT. This translates into CAWDRRNEKLFF. Using reference TRBV30 and TRBJ1-4 for the parts outside the CDR3, the full variable domain is SQTIHQWPATLVQPVGSPLSLECTVEGTSNPNLYWYRQAAGRGLQLLFYSVGIGQISSEVPQNLSASRPQDRQFILSSKKLLLSDSGFYLCAWDRRNEKLFFGSGTQLSVL.

This clone was recorded once. The chain is built from TRBV5-5 and TRBJ1-1; no reliable D call. Trimming removed 4 bases at V and 6 bases at J, with 13 bases between. Germline assignment: CDR1 SGHKS and CDR2 YYEKEE (reference sequence). The length of the CDR3 is 13 residues. The CDR3: CASSTGILAEAFF. The CDR3 nucleotides are TGTGCCAGCAGCACCGGGATTCTAGCTGAAGCTTTCTTT.

This clone has only one observation. J is TRBJ1-2 and V is TRBV5-6; D not certain. V dropped 3 bases and J dropped 6 bases, with 9 bases sitting between them. CDR3 length: 12 residues. The germline V gene encodes CDR1 SGHDT and CDR2 YYEEEE. CDR3 coding DNA: TGTGCCAGCAGCTGGAGGACCGATGGCTACACCTTC. Translation gives CASSWRTDGYTF.

The chain combines TRBV27 with TRBJ2-7, with 7 positions matching TRBD1. The CDR3 is 13 residues long. Trimming took 4 bases from V and 5 from J; bases not matched to a gene: 5. Per the germline V gene, CDR1 is MNHEY and CDR2 is SMNVEV (reference sequence). In nucleotides, the CDR3 is TGTGCCAGCAGTTCCATACAGGGGAACGAGCAGTACTTC. Its translation: CASSSIQGNEQYF.

The chain combines TRBV12-5 with TRBJ2-3; 9 nucleotides agree with TRBD2. V lost 6 bases and J lost 2; bases outside the gene matches: 6. CDR1 LGHNT and CDR2 FRNRAP come from the germline V gene. This CDR3 is 15 amino acids long. This chain's CDR3 is CASGESGGPTDTQYF. CDR3 DNA sequence: TGTGCTAGTGGAGAGAGCGGGGGGCCCACAGATACGCAGTATTTT.

The J gene is TRBJ2-1, the V gene TRBV29-1; 8 nucleotides line up with TRBD2. The CDR3 consists of 13 residues. J gave up 7 bases and V 3 bases, and 5 bases lay outside the gene matches. CDR1 is SQVTM and CDR2 is ANQGSEA in the germline V gene. CDR3 sequence: CSVDMGLVNEQFF. Here the CDR3 DNA reads TGCAGCGTTGATATGGGACTAGTGAATGAGCAGTTCTTC.

The CDR3 loop is CASSLPGQGRYEQYF. The CDR3 nucleotides read TGTGCCAGCTCCTTACCGGGACAGGGTAGATACGAGCAGTACTTC. The chain joins TRBV2 to TRBJ2-7; 9 nucleotides align to TRBD1. The CDR3 runs to 15 residues. Trimming cost V 8 bases and J 4 bases; bases outside gene matches: 12. Germline loops: CDR1 SNHLY, CDR2 FYNNEI.

The genes are TRBV3-1 (or the pseudogene TRBV3-2) and TRBJ2-3, with 11 bases identical to TRBD2. The CDR3 loop spans 15 amino acids. With V trimmed by 2 bases and J by 8 bases, 6 bases remained unmatched. Germline V gives CDR1 LGHDT, CDR2 YNNKEL (reference sequence). The chain's CDR3 is CASSQTTSGGGTQYF. The CDR3 DNA sequence: TGTGCCAGCAGCCAAACAACTAGCGGGGGCGGTACGCAGTATTTT.

This sequence joins TRBV7-8 and TRBJ1-3; D perhaps matches TRBD1 (5 bases). CDR3 length: 17 amino acids. Trimming took off 1 base at V and 0 bases at J, with 13 bases between the two ends. Germline V gene lookup returns CDR1 SGHVS and CDR2 FQNEAQ. DNA for the CDR3: TGTGCCAGCAGCTTAGTCGGGACTCAGAGCTCTGGAAACACCATATATTTT. This gives the protein CASSLVGTQSSGNTIYF. The complete variable domain, with remaining parts taken from reference TRBV7-8 and TRBJ1-3, reads GAGVSQSPRYKVAKRGQDVALRCDPISGHVSLFWYQQALGQGPEFLTYFQNEAQLDKSGLPSDRFFAERPEGSVSTLKIQRTQQEDSAVYLCASSLVGTQSSGNTIYFGEGSWLTVV.

The chain couples TRBV3-1 (or the pseudogene TRBV3-2) to TRBJ1-1; D uncertain. Germline-derived CDR1 and CDR2 are LGHDT and YNNKEL (reference sequence). The CDR3 is 13 residues long. Deletions cut 1 base from V and 1 base from J, with 4 bases between. Written as DNA, the CDR3 is TGTGCCAGCAGCCAAGGAGGGAACACTGAAGCTTTCTTT. Translated, it gives CASSQGGNTEAFF.

The chain uses TRBV18 and TRBJ1-1; TRBD1 matches 10 bases. Germline CDR1 KGHSH, CDR2 LQKENI. The CDR3 loop spans 17 amino acids. V was pared by 1 base and J by 4 bases, with 9 bases of the junction left unmatched. The CDR3 DNA follows: TGTGCCAGCTCACCACGTTCCAGGACAGGGGGTAGCACTGAAGCTTTCTTT. Its translation is CASSPRSRTGGSTEAFF.

The chain has TRBV6-4 and TRBJ1-2; no definite D call. V shed 3 bases and J shed 8 bases, with 10 bases lying between them. Looked up from germline, CDR1 is MRHNA and CDR2 is SNTAGT. There are 12 residues in the CDR3. CDR3 bases: TGTGCCAGCAGTGATAACGGACTGGGCTACACCTTC. This translates into CASSDNGLGYTF.

V usage is TRBV6-5 and J usage is TRBJ1-2; the D gene is possibly TRBD1 (6 bases). Germline V gives CDR1 MNHEY, CDR2 SVGAGI. The length of the CDR3 is 15 residues. Trimming took off 7 bases at V and 2 bases at J, with 17 bases between the two ends. This CDR3 reads CASTSGTPGNYGYTF. CDR3 sequence (DNA): TGTGCCAGCACCTCGGGGACACCCGGAAACTATGGCTACACCTTC.

V gene TRBV6-4 combines with J gene TRBJ2-6; D not certain. Germline V gives CDR1 MRHNA, CDR2 SNTAGT. The germline V and J ends were trimmed by 3 bases and 4 bases, with 4 bases remaining between them. The CDR3 contains 13 residues. The CDR3 protein is CASSESGANVLTF. In DNA form, the CDR3 reads TGTGCCAGCAGTGAGTCGGGGGCCAACGTCCTGACTTTC.

The J gene is TRBJ1-1, the V gene TRBV19; D remains unclear. The CDR3 totals 13 residues. The germline V gene has CDR1 LNHDA and CDR2 SQIVND (reference sequence). Trimming shortened V by 3 bases and J by 2 bases, and 7 bases separated the two germline ends. This chain's CDR3 is CASSIAINTEAFF. CDR3 DNA sequence: TGTGCCAGTAGTATCGCGATCAACACTGAAGCTTTCTTT. The full variable domain, completed using reference TRBV19 and TRBJ1-1, is DGGITQSPKYLFRKEGQNVTLSCEQNLNHDAMYWYRQDPGQGLRLIYYSQIVNDFQKGDIAEGYSVSREKKESFPLTVTSAQKNPTAFYLCASSIAINTEAFFGQGTRLTVV.

The V and J genes are TRBV11-2 and TRBJ1-5, with a weak D call TRBD1 (5 bases). V dropped 1 base and J dropped 5 bases, with 9 bases sitting between them. This CDR3 region has 14 residues. CDR1 SGHAT and CDR2 FQNNGV come from the germline V gene. Here the CDR3 reads CASSLAGGDQPQHF. The CDR3 DNA reads TGTGCCAGCAGCTTAGCGGGGGGGGATCAGCCCCAGCATTTT.

The chain employs TRBV7-6 and TRBJ2-5, with TRBD1 matching over 10 bases. The V gene end was trimmed by 3 bases and the J gene end by 4 bases; junction bases not matched to a gene: 5. Germline lookup yields CDR1 SGHVS and CDR2 FNYEAQ. CDR3 length equals 15 residues. The CDR3 spells CASSFGTGVGETQYF. CDR3 bases: TGTGCCAGCAGCTTCGGGACAGGGGTTGGAGAGACCCAGTACTTC.

The J gene is TRBJ1-1, the V gene TRBV29-1; 11 bases align to TRBD1. The CDR3 is 13 residues long. The germline V gene encodes CDR1 SQVTM and CDR2 ANQGSEA. The ends lost 5 bases at V and 4 bases at J; junction bases unmatched: 3. The CDR3 DNA is TGCAGCGTTTGGACAGGGGGCAGCACTGAAGCTTTCTTT. Residues: CSVWTGGSTEAFF.

This chain links TRBV28 with TRBJ1-4; 7 nucleotides line up with TRBD1. From germline, CDR1 is MDHEN and CDR2 SYDVKM. J lost 7 bases, V lost 5 bases, and 10 bases had no gene match. The CDR3 runs 15 residues. DNA of the CDR3: TGTGCCAGCAGTCCCAACAGGGGTCGACGTGAAAAACTGTTTTTT. As protein: CASSPNRGRREKLFF.

This chain joins TRBV10-3 and TRBJ1-3; 7 bases match TRBD1. Germline-derived CDR1 and CDR2 are ENHRY and SYGVKD. The CDR3 contains 15 residues. V lost 4 bases to trimming and J lost 0 bases; unmatched junction nucleotides: 3. CDR3: CAISVGDSSGNTIYF. The CDR3 DNA reads TGTGCCATCAGTGTTGGGGACAGCTCTGGAAACACCATATATTTT.

The chain combines TRBV3-1 (or the pseudogene TRBV3-2) with TRBJ2-1, with TRBD2 as a possible D gene (5 bases). Germline CDR1 reads LGHDT; CDR2 reads YNNKEL (reference sequence). V lost 8 bases and J lost 2, with 13 bases in between. CDR3 length: 14 residues. CDR3 amino acids: CASRGIKPYNEQFF. The DNA for the CDR3 is TGTGCCAGCCGAGGGATTAAGCCCTACAATGAGCAGTTCTTC.